The rows below give T cell receptor beta chains drawn from one sample of a study of blood T cells in healthy people across ages. Using its own MiXCR run on the 5' RACE reads, TCRdb lists one record per CDR3 protein. The data contain some 760,000 distinct CDR3 sequences, approximately 25% of them seen just once; the ten biggest clones take up 3.7%. In addition, the sample was reused for a study of T cells of mothers and their children.

The material sequenced was blood. These receptors came from a boy younger than 18 in good health. The CDR3 runs from the conserved cysteine through the conserved F or W. A D gene is named only where the DNA matches it firmly. Clone size is given for some rows only: seen once, a few or many times, or a class if the clone is expanded.

J gene	D gene	clone size	V gene	CDR3 length	CDR3 DNA	CDR3 protein
TRBJ1-2	-	few	TRBV20-1	12	TGCAGTGCTTATCAGGGGCTTGGGAGCTACACCTTC	CSAYQGLGSYTF
TRBJ1-2	TRBD1	few	TRBV7-2	15	TGTGCCAGCAGCCCAGGGGACAGGGAATGGAGTGGCTACACCTTC	CASSPGDREWSGYTF
TRBJ2-5	TRBD1	-	TRBV18	15	TGTGCCAGCTCACAACCGAGGGGACAGCAAGAGACCCAGTACTTC	CASSQPRGQQETQYF
TRBJ2-7	-	many	TRBV4-1	15	TGCGCCAGCAGCCAAACTGACCTCCAGGCCTACGAGCAGTACTTC	CASSQTDLQAYEQYF
TRBJ2-7	TRBD2	-	TRBV6-5	14	TGTGCCAGCAGTCGGGACTACTACCGCTACGAGCAGTACTTC	CASSRDYYRYEQYF
TRBJ2-6	-	-	TRBV3-1	16	TGTGCCAGCAGCCCGTGGGACCGAGGATGGGCCAACGTCCTGACTTTC	CASSPWDRGWANVLTF
TRBJ1-4	-	-	TRBV3-1	12	TGTGCCAGCAGCCGACTAAATGAAAAACTGTTTTTT	CASSRLNEKLFF
TRBJ2-3	-	-	TRBV7-8	15	TGTGCCAGCAGCTTAATGGAGGGGGGGACAGATACGCAGTATTTT	CASSLMEGGTDTQYF
TRBJ2-3	-	few	TRBV29-1	14	TGCAGCGTTGGCATGGGGGGCGTTGTGGATACGCAGTATTTT	CSVGMGGVVDTQYF
TRBJ2-1	TRBD2	few	TRBV4-3	13	TGCGCCAGCAGCCAAGCGGTTCGGGAGGGGCAGTTCTTC	CASSQAVREGQFF
TRBJ1-1	TRBD1	-	TRBV29-1	13	TGCAGCGTGACAGGGGTCCTAAACACTGAGGCTTTCTTT	CSVTGVLNTEAFF
TRBJ1-1	-	few	TRBV11-2	14	TGTGCCAGCAGCTTAGAAGGTACGGGGACTGAAGCTTTCTTT	CASSLEGTGTEAFF
TRBJ2-7	TRBD1	few	TRBV4-1	16	TGCGCCAGCAGCCAAGCTCCGGGACAGGGGGTCTACGAGCAGTACTTC	CASSQAPGQGVYEQYF
TRBJ2-7	TRBD2	-	TRBV7-8	16	TGTGCCAGCAGCTTAGTGGAGCGGGAGGAGGAAAACGAGCAGTACTTC	CASSLVEREEENEQYF
TRBJ1-2	TRBD1	-	TRBV29-1	14	TGCAGCGCCGGACCTGACAGGGGTCCCTATGGCTACACCTTC	CSAGPDRGPYGYTF
TRBJ2-5	-	-	TRBV9	15	TGTGCCAGCAGCGTAGTTGGAGGGACCCAAGAGACCCAGTACTTC	CASSVVGGTQETQYF
TRBJ1-5	-	-	TRBV11-2	14	TGTGCCAGCAGCCCGGGACCGGTTAATCAGCCCCAGCATTTT	CASSPGPVNQPQHF
TRBJ2-5	-	-	TRBV20-1	14	TGCAGTGCTAGAGATACGGCAGGGGAGGAGACCCAGTACTTC	CSARDTAGEETQYF
TRBJ1-1	-	-	TRBV7-9	14	TGTGCCAGCAGCTCATTTTTCGGGACGGGGCTAGCTTTCTTT	CASSSFFGTGLAFF
TRBJ2-5	-	few	TRBV7-3	15	TGTGCCAGCAGCTCAGACCGGGACCCGACTGGGACCCAGTACTTC	CASSSDRDPTGTQYF
TRBJ1-4	TRBD1	-	TRBV7-9	14	TGTGCCAGCAGCCCCGGGACAGGATTTCTAAAACTGTTTTTT	CASSPGTGFLKLFF
TRBJ2-3	-	-	TRBV6-2/TRBV6-3	19	TGTGCCAGCAGAGACGAGCCTGAAACAAGAGTGGTTCGGCCAGATACGCAGTATTTT	CASRDEPETRVVRPDTQYF
TRBJ2-2	-	few	TRBV5-5	15	TGTGCCAGCAGCCCGGCCGGGGTAAACACCGGGGAGCTGTTTTTT	CASSPAGVNTGELFF
TRBJ2-7	-	-	TRBV29-1	13	TGCAGCGTTGAGTTTGGCGGGAATTACGAGCAGTACTTC	CSVEFGGNYEQYF
TRBJ2-3	-	-	TRBV25-1	13	TGTGCCAGCAACCGGGGGGCCGCAGATACGCAGTATTTT	CASNRGAADTQYF
TRBJ2-4	-	-	TRBV4-2	17	TGTGCCAGCAGCCAAGGGTTTGATGGGACGGAGATTGGCATTCAGTACTTC	CASSQGFDGTEIGIQYF
TRBJ2-7	TRBD2	-	TRBV2	14	TGTGCCAGCAGTCTACTAGCGGGGGGGCTGGAGCAGTACTTC	CASSLLAGGLEQYF
TRBJ1-5	-	-	TRBV28	17	TGTGCCAGCAGTTTATCAGTCAGGGGAGGTTGGGATCAGCCCCAGCATTTT	CASSLSVRGGWDQPQHF